The 17 T cell receptor beta chains below were found in one sample sequenced in a study of T cells in narcolepsy. Clones were read by immunoSEQ multiplex PCR, and TCRdb kept only the in-frame ones, dropping some. This sample has about 40,000 clones; approximately 90% occur once, and the top ten carry 1% to 1.5%. The sequenced sample consisted of CD45RA- memory CD4+ T cells from PBMCs. These receptors originate from a human donor with narcolepsy.

The genes are TRBV29-1 and TRBJ1-3, with 7 bases lining up with TRBD1. This CDR3 comprises 14 residues. CDR1 SQVTM and CDR2 ANQGSEA come from the germline V gene. Trimming removed 4 bases from V and 1 base from J; junction bases left unmatched: 4. The CDR3 DNA is TGCAGCGTTGTTACAGGGGCTTCTGGAAACACCATATATTTT. Residues: CSVVTGASGNTIYF.

This clone was picked up one time. The rearrangement uses TRBV12-5 and TRBJ2-3, with D uncertain. Germline CDR1 reads LGHNT; CDR2 reads FRNRAP. V gave up 4 bases and J gave up 4 bases, with 3 bases separating them. This CDR3 has 11 residues. The chain's CDR3 is CASGSADTQYF. The CDR3 nucleotides read TGTGCTAGTGGTTCCGCAGATACGCAGTATTTT. The variable domain in full, completed from reference TRBV12-5 and TRBJ2-3, reads DARVTQTPRHKVTEMGQEVTMRCQPILGHNTVFWYRQTMMQGLELLAYFRNRAPLDDSGMPKDRFSAEMPDATLATLKIQPSEPRDSAVYFCASGSADTQYFGPGTRLTVL.

The chain has TRBV29-1 and TRBJ2-7, with 9 bases identical to TRBD1. V shed 6 bases and J 3 bases; nucleotides not matched to a gene: 9. Per germline, CDR1 SQVTM and CDR2 ANQGSEA. This CDR3 is 14 amino acids long. The chain's CDR3 is CSVLIGTGYYEQYF. The CDR3 bases are TGCAGCGTACTCATCGGGACAGGGTACTACGAGCAGTACTTC.

The chain is built from TRBV19 and TRBJ1-2; D gene unclear. CDR3 length: 13 amino acids. The germline V gene encodes CDR1 LNHDA and CDR2 SQIVND (reference sequence). Deletions cut 3 bases from V and 5 bases from J, with 10 bases between. CDR3 in amino acids: CASSIPLQYGYTF. CDR3 DNA: TGTGCCAGTAGTATTCCTCTCCAGTATGGCTACACCTTC.

This sequence joins TRBV10-3 and TRBJ2-2; D perhaps matches TRBD2 (7 bases). Germline V lookup: CDR1 ENHRY, CDR2 SYGVKD. The CDR3 spans 17 residues. V lost 6 bases and J 5 bases, leaving 22 bases between the germline ends. CDR3 nucleotide sequence: TGTGCCATCAGAGACCCTACAGGGAGGGGGTTGACCGGGGAGCTGTTTTTT. Its translation is CAIRDPTGRGLTGELFF.

The chain has TRBV11-2 and TRBJ1-2; D might be TRBD1 (5 bases). V shed 5 bases and J shed 8 bases, with 30 bases lying between them. Germline lookup yields CDR1 SGHAT and CDR2 FQNNGV. CDR3 length: 18 residues. CDR3 in amino acids: CASSPHKAPFQGFKGYTF. The CDR3 DNA reads TGTGCCAGCAGCCCCCATAAAGCCCCATTTCAGGGATTTAAGGGCTACACCTTC.

The rearrangement links TRBV5-6 to TRBJ2-5, with TRBD2 identical over 9 bases. With V trimmed by 1 base and J by 4 bases, 5 bases remained unmatched. The CDR3 loop spans 15 amino acids. Germline CDR1 reads SGHDT; CDR2 reads YYEEEE. CDR3 nucleotide sequence: TGTGCCAGCAGCTTGCCGACTAGCGGAAGAGAGACCCAGTACTTC. The encoded protein is CASSLPTSGRETQYF.

V usage is TRBV5-1 and J usage is TRBJ2-7, with unresolved D. The CDR3 runs to 13 residues. In germline, CDR1 is SGHRS, CDR2 YFSETQ. V dropped 1 base and J dropped 1 base, with 6 bases sitting between them. The CDR3: CASSLKTSYEQYF. The CDR3 bases are TGCGCCAGCAGCTTGAAGACGTCCTACGAGCAGTACTTC. Full variable domain (rest looked up from reference TRBV5-1 and TRBJ2-7): KAGVTQTPRYLIKTRGQQVTLSCSPISGHRSVSWYQQTPGQGLQFLFEYFSETQRNKGNFPGRFSGRQFSNSRSEMNVSTLELGDSALYLCASSLKTSYEQYFGPGTRLTVT.

The rearrangement joins TRBV7-2 to TRBJ2-3; no clear D. The germline V gene encodes CDR1 SGHTA and CDR2 FQGNSA. The V end was cut by 4 bases, the J end by 4 bases, with 18 bases between. The CDR3 has 16 residues. The CDR3 here is CASSSAAGRRADTQYF. For the CDR3, the DNA is TGTGCCAGCAGCTCCGCGGCAGGCCGAAGAGCAGATACGCAGTATTTT.

The genes are TRBV28 and TRBJ2-7; the D is unclear. Germline-derived CDR1 and CDR2 are MDHEN and SYDVKM. Trimming stripped 2 bases from V and 4 bases from J, with 18 bases between. The CDR3 sequence is 16 residues long. In DNA form, the CDR3 reads TGTGCCAGCAGTTTACTCTCCCTGCGGCAGCCTTACGAGCAGTACTTC. It codes for CASSLLSLRQPYEQYF.

This clone appeared a few times. The rearrangement uses TRBV5-1 and TRBJ2-1, with D uncertain. This CDR3 spans 15 amino acids. CDR1 and CDR2 (germline): SGHRS, YFSETQ. Trimming stripped 1 base from V and 0 bases from J, with 8 bases between. In DNA, the CDR3 is TGCGCCAGCAGCTTGCAGCTGAGCTCCTACAATGAGCAGTTCTTC. It translates to CASSLQLSSYNEQFF. Based on the CDR3 plus reference TRBV5-1 and TRBJ2-1, the full variable domain is KAGVTQTPRYLIKTRGQQVTLSCSPISGHRSVSWYQQTPGQGLQFLFEYFSETQRNKGNFPGRFSGRQFSNSRSEMNVSTLELGDSALYLCASSLQLSSYNEQFFGPGTRLTVL.

The chain uses TRBV10-3 and TRBJ2-2; D ambiguous. CDR3 length: 13 residues. The germline V gene encodes CDR1 ENHRY and CDR2 SYGVKD. Trimming left V 8 bases short and J 3 bases short, with 10 bases between. This CDR3 is CAIENKDTGELFF. The CDR3 DNA sequence: TGTGCCATCGAAAACAAGGACACCGGGGAGCTGTTTTTT.

This clone was counted between two and nine times. The rearrangement links TRBV5-8 to TRBJ2-7; a possible D gene is TRBD2 (5 bases). Germline lookup yields CDR1 SGHTS and CDR2 YDEGEE. The CDR3 totals 15 residues. V shed 1 base and J shed 5 bases, with 16 bases lying between them. CDR3 amino acids: CASSLTLEGVDEQYF. The CDR3 region has the DNA TGTGCCAGCAGCTTGACGCTAGAGGGTGTCGACGAGCAGTACTTC.

The J gene is TRBJ2-1, the V gene TRBV7-9; D remains ambiguous. Trimming removed 1 base at V and 5 bases at J, with 9 bases between. CDR3 length: 14 residues. The germline gives CDR1 SEHNR, CDR2 FQNEAQ (reference sequence). CDR3 protein: CASSLEIRNNEQFF. For the CDR3, the DNA is TGTGCCAGCAGCTTAGAGATCCGTAACAATGAGCAGTTCTTC.

This clone was seen more than once but under ten times. The chain carries TRBV5-5 and TRBJ1-5, with unresolved D. Looked up from germline, CDR1 is SGHKS and CDR2 is YYEKEE (reference sequence). V lost 5 bases to trimming and J lost 3 bases, with 9 bases between them. CDR3 length: 13 residues. The CDR3 sequence is CASSPSPNQPQHF. CDR3 coding DNA: TGTGCCAGCAGTCCGAGTCCCAATCAGCCCCAGCATTTT.

This sequence joins TRBV6-6 and TRBJ1-3, with 8 bases aligning to TRBD1. V was pared by 2 bases and J by 2 bases, with 5 bases of the junction left unmatched. The germline CDR1 and CDR2 sequences are MNHNY and SVGAGI (reference sequence). The CDR3 covers 16 residues. The CDR3 here is CASSYTTGGAGNTIYF. CDR3 nucleotide sequence: TGTGCCAGCAGTTACACTACAGGGGGAGCTGGAAACACCATATATTTT.

This chain's CDR3 is CASSLSFRGGTYIQYF. The DNA for the CDR3 is TGTGCCAGCAGTTTATCTTTCCGGGGGGGCACGTACATTCAGTACTTC. The chain links TRBV27 to TRBJ2-4; 8 bases agree with TRBD2. Per the germline V gene, CDR1 is MNHEY and CDR2 is SMNVEV (reference sequence). The CDR3 totals 16 residues. V shed 0 bases and J 8 bases; nucleotides not matched to a gene: 9.